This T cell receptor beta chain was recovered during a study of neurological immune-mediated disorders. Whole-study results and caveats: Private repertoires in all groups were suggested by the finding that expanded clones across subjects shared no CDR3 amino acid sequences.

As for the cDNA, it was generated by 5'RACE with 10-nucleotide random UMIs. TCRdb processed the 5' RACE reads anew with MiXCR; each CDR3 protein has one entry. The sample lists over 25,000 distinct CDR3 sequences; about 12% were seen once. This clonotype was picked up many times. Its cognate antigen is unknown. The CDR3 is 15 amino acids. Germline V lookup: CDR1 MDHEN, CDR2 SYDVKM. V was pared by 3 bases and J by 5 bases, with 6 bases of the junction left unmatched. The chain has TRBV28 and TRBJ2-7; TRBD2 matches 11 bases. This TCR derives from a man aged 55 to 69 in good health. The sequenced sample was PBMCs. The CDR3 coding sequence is TGTGCCAGCAGTTTTTTAGGGACTAGCGGTGACGAGCAGTACTTC. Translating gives CASSFLGTSGDEQYF.